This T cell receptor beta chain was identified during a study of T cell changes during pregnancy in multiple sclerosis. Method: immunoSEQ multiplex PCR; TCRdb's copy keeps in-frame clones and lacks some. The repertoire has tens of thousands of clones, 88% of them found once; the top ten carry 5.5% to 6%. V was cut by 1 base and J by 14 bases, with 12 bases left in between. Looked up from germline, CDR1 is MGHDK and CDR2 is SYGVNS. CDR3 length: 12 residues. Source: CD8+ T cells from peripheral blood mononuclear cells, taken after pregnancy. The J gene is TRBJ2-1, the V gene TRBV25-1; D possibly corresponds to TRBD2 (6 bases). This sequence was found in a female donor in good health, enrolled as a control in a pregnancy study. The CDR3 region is CASSESSGDEFF. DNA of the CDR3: TGTGCCAGCAGTGAATCGTCGGGGGATGAGTTCTTC. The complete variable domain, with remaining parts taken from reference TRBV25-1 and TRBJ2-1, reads EADIYQTPRYLVIGTGKKITLECSQTMGHDKMYWYQQDPGMELHLIHYSYGVNSTEKGDLSSESTVSRIRTEHFPLTLESARPSHTSQYLCASSESSGDEFFGPGTRLTVL.